This TCR beta chain was identified in a study of cytomegalovirus exposure and HLA in healthy donors. General observations from the study: Across all donors, roughly uniform sequencing depth was an assumption of the presence/absence analyses. Among TCR beta chains, those listed as cytomegalovirus-associated numbered about 150.

As to this clone: Antigen specificity is unknown.

With 60 Vbeta and 13 Jbeta primers, the PCR was carried out. Assay used: immunoSEQ multiplex PCR; TCRdb lists only in-frame clones, some missing. The sample yields about 50,000 clones, 70% to 85% seen once. The CDR3 loop spans 12 amino acids. Trimming took 5 bases from V and 11 from J, leaving 16 bases between them. The germline gives CDR1 SEHNR, CDR2 FQNEAQ (reference sequence). This TCR came from a man aged 25-40 years in good health and CMV-seronegative. The rearrangement joins TRBV7-9 to TRBJ2-7, with no clear D. The sequencing input was PBMCs. As DNA, the CDR3 is TGTGCCAGCAGCACCCGGCCCGTTGAGGAGTACTTC. Translation: CASSTRPVEEYF.